The T cell receptor (beta chain) described here comes from a study of CD8+ T cells in alopecia areata (dated by TCRdb to 2016 to 2018). Background for the entire study: Treated patients were enrolled in an open-label pilot trial of oral tofacitinib, 5 to 10 mg twice daily, for moderate-to-severe alopecia areata. Scalp clonality was compared across normal scalp (n=4), patchy alopecia areata scalp (n=8), and alopecia totalis/universalis scalp (n=8). Patients stayed on tofacitinib for 6 to 18 months and then had 6 months of follow-up off drug so that delayed response and recurrence could be assessed. Biopsies were taken from tofacitinib-treated patients at baseline and again at 4 and 24 weeks into treatment, and several of those patients also had a later scalp biopsy. High-throughput TCRbeta sequencing was used to examine T cell clonal expansion in alopecia areata in both the C3H/HeJ mouse model and human patients. immunoSEQ multiplex PCR using 35 Vbeta forward primers and 13 Jbeta reverse primers was used to amplify TCRbeta CDR3 regions. In humans, TCRbeta sequencing was performed on scalp tissue and on sorted CD4+ and CD8+ peripheral blood T cells from healthy controls and from patients with patchy or totalis/universalis alopecia areata. RNA came from the PAXgene miRNA kit for fixed scalp, the miRNeasy kit for PBMCs, and the RNeasy kit for mouse skin. Study-level results and caveats: Compared with mice, TCR sequences shared between patients were less clear, possibly partly because of HLA diversity across the patient population. Scalp TCR repertoire analysis is complicated because resident alphabeta T cells in normal human skin are also sequenced, whereas mouse skin is dominated by gammadelta T cells. Lesional scalp, especially in alopecia totalis/universalis, showed higher clonality and more expanded CD8+ clones than normal scalp, suggesting antigenic drive.

The library was made by the immunoSEQ multiplex PCR assay. RNA was extracted from all samples and reverse transcribed into cDNA, which served as template for TCR sequencing. First-strand cDNA was synthesized using SuperScript III with a 2:1 mix of oligo-dT and random hexamers. A synthetic immune receptor repertoire was used to gauge amplification bias, and whatever bias remained was removed computationally. In the original analysis: After raw reads were preprocessed to remove errors, the CDR3 was defined following IMGT conventions as running from the conserved cysteine to phenylalanine. Clonality was computed as 1 minus the Shannon entropy, with the entropy normalized by log2 of the number of productive unique TCRs. Whether scalp clones were CD4 or CD8 was inferred by matching scalp TCRbeta sequences against CD4 and CD8 repertoires sorted from blood. TCRdb holds this immuneACCESS table with in-frame rearrangements only. Some clones are missing; in checked studies, unresolved V genes explain under half, and the rest has no known cause. D and trimming come from the DNA, and the V and J calls and clone size come from that table. In all, the sample holds some 180,000 clones, and about 63% of those were seen once. Of the sample, 1.7% falls within the top ten clones.

Regarding this clone: The antigen this receptor binds is unknown. Per-base qualities were not stored, and no clone one base away is much larger. Other DNA sequences in the same sample also yield this CDR3.

This specimen's time point label, interpreted: baseline before oral tofacitinib. Lesional scalp punch biopsies and peripheral blood were collected from alopecia areata patients. After PBMCs were isolated by density centrifugation and stained for CD3, CD4 and CD8, a FACSAria was used to sort CD4+ and CD8+ T cells. The clonotype comes from a human donor with alopecia areata. Material: CD4+ T cells sorted from blood, obtained at week 0.

The CDR3 region has the sequence CASSQGPNTGELFF. The base sequence is TGTGCCAGCAGCCAAGGGCCGAACACCGGGGAGCTGTTTTTT. The rearrangement combines TRBV4-2 with TRBJ2-2, with no confident D gene call. Counted from cysteine to phenylalanine, this CDR3 has 14 amino acids. Left in the record is the CDR3 DNA by itself, 42 bases read in frame from the first base. As encoded in the germline V gene, CDR1 is LGHNA while CDR2 is YNFKEQ. Trimming removed 1 base from V and 0 bases from J, leaving 3 bases between the germline ends.